Following are 5 T cell receptor beta chains from one sample sequenced in a study of Ad26.COV2.S vaccination and SARS-CoV-2 variants. Clones were read by immunoSEQ multiplex PCR, and TCRdb kept only the in-frame ones, dropping some. The table records about 390,000 clones, 88% of them present only once. Noted treatment: roughly 18 received Ad26.COV2.S at low or high dose, single or two shots; five or six received placebo; per-sample allocation not given. On day 63 after the first injection, vaccine and placebo recipients gave samples. The input for sequencing was peripheral blood, taken in a trial of Ad26.COV2.S vaccine versus placebo. These receptors all come from a person between 18 and 59 years old who received the Ad26.COV2.S COVID-19 vaccine or a placebo.

V is TRBV7-9 and J is TRBJ1-2; tentatively, D is TRBD1 (6 bases). V lost 6 bases and J 8 bases, leaving 13 bases between the germline ends. The CDR3 is 12 residues long. In germline, CDR1 is SEHNR, CDR2 FQNEAQ (reference sequence). The CDR3: CASRSGAEGYTF. The CDR3 DNA is TGTGCCAGCAGATCAGGGGCTGAGGGCTACACCTTC.

This clone was counted once. V usage is TRBV12-3 or TRBV12-4 and J usage is TRBJ2-7, with TRBD1 identical over 7 bases. The V gene end was trimmed by 6 bases and the J gene end by 4 bases; junction bases not matched to a gene: 6. This CDR3 contains 13 residues. CDR3 region: CASSPGQYYEQYF. CDR3 nucleotide sequence: TGTGCCAGCAGCCCGGGACAGTATTACGAGCAGTACTTC.

This chain joins TRBV10-1 and TRBJ2-2; D call uncertain. Per the germline V gene, CDR1 is WNHNN and CDR2 is SYGVQD (reference sequence). The CDR3 contains 15 residues. The germline V and J ends were trimmed by 0 bases and 2 bases, with 7 bases remaining between them. CDR3 sequence: CASSESAGNTGELFF. The CDR3 DNA follows: TGCGCCAGCAGTGAGTCAGCCGGCAACACCGGGGAGCTGTTTTTT.

The chain couples TRBV2 to TRBJ1-2; TRBD1 matches 7 bases. J was trimmed by 7 bases and V by 5 bases; bases with no gene match: 7. The CDR3 loop spans 13 amino acids. Germline CDR1 is SNHLY and CDR2 is FYNNEI. CDR3 DNA: TGTGCCAGCAGTCAGACAGGGACTATTGGCTACACCTTC. As protein: CASSQTGTIGYTF.

The J gene is TRBJ1-2, the V gene TRBV19; D is undetermined. Germline loops: CDR1 LNHDA, CDR2 SQIVND (reference sequence). The CDR3 extends over 14 amino acids. Trimming stripped 6 bases from V and 4 bases from J, with 15 bases between. As DNA, the CDR3 is TGTGCCAGTAGACCCTGGGCCGAAGTCTATGGCTACACCTTC. This codes for CASRPWAEVYGYTF.